The entry below gives a single T cell receptor beta chain sequence along with its context. Antigen unknown. Profiling relied on immunoSEQ multiplex PCR, and the TCRdb table lists in-frame clones only, not all of them. Of about 86,000 clones listed, about nine tenths are singletons. This specimen comes from a study of T cell responses to AZD1222 COVID-19 vaccine. Study findings and constraints: Donors skewed white British and female; clonal diversity was possibly underestimated. Sampled repertoires all dated from after the peak T cell response.

The CDR3 loop spans 12 amino acids. V shed 5 bases and J shed 7 bases, with 9 bases lying between them. Looked up from germline, CDR1 is SGHAT and CDR2 is FQDESV (reference sequence). Doses given second, at about 4 or about 12 weeks, were pooled. Sequencing used peripheral blood, obtained 28 days after the second AZD1222 dose. The receptor was isolated from an adult who received the AZD1222 COVID-19 vaccine. The chain employs TRBV11-1 and TRBJ2-4; the D gene is possibly TRBD1 (6 bases). For the CDR3, the DNA is TGTGCCAGCAGCGAGCAGGGGAACATTCAGTACTTC. The encoded protein is CASSEQGNIQYF.